This entry concerns a single T cell receptor (beta chain). The record originates from a study of cytomegalovirus exposure and HLA in healthy donors. The PCR had 60 Vbeta and 13 Jbeta primers. Measured with immunoSEQ multiplex PCR; TCRdb has only the in-frame clones, and not every one. The sample lists roughly 170,000 clones; approximately 77% were seen once. V gave up 6 bases and J gave up 10 bases, with 16 bases separating them. Looked up from germline, CDR1 is MNHEY and CDR2 is SVGAGI. This CDR3 spans 14 amino acids. V and J are TRBV6-5 and TRBJ1-6; D is perhaps TRBD1 (5 bases). The sequencing input was PBMCs. This TCR was recovered from a female donor in good health and CMV-seronegative. The CDR3 DNA reads TGTGCCAGCAGCCTCCCCCAGGGAAGGTCACCCCTCCACTTT. Translation gives CASSLPQGRSPLHF.